A selection of T cell receptor beta chains follows, all from one sample in a study of CD8+ T cells in alopecia areata. Method: immunoSEQ multiplex PCR; TCRdb's copy keeps in-frame clones and lacks some. The sample lists some 130,000 clones, roughly 62% seen once, with around 6.6% in the top ten. Source: CD4+ T cells sorted from blood, taken at week 0. These receptors were obtained from a human donor with alopecia areata. CDR3s include the opening cysteine and the closing phenylalanine or tryptophan. A D gene is named only where the DNA matches it firmly. Not all rows give a size; the values are once, few, many and, for expanded clones, a class.

d_call: TRBD1; v_call: TRBV29-1; clone_size: NA; j_call: TRBJ1-1; cdr3_nt: TGCAGCGGCCGGACAGGGCCCGTCGGTGAAGCTTTCTTT; cdr3_aa: CSGRTGPVGEAFF
d_call: TRBD2; v_call: TRBV5-6; clone_size: NA; j_call: TRBJ2-5; cdr3_nt: TGTGCCAGCAGCTCAGCGGGGGGGCCGGGAGAGACCCAGTACTTC; cdr3_aa: CASSSAGGPGETQYF
d_call: NA; v_call: TRBV9; clone_size: NA; j_call: TRBJ2-3; cdr3_nt: TGTGCCAGCAGCCCCCGCAGCGGACTTAGAGGATCCGGAGATACGCAGTATTTT; cdr3_aa: CASSPRSGLRGSGDTQYF
d_call: NA; v_call: TRBV5-1; clone_size: NA; j_call: TRBJ2-5; cdr3_nt: TGCGCCAGCAGCTTCCCGGACAGCCTTAGTACCCAGTACTTC; cdr3_aa: CASSFPDSLSTQYF
d_call: NA; v_call: TRBV7-2; clone_size: NA; j_call: TRBJ1-5; cdr3_nt: TGTGCCAGCAGCTTAGTTCTGGCAGAGAATCAGCCCCAGCATTTT; cdr3_aa: CASSLVLAENQPQHF
d_call: NA; v_call: TRBV18; clone_size: few; j_call: TRBJ2-5; cdr3_nt: TGTGCCAGCTCACCACAAGAGACCCAGTACTTC; cdr3_aa: CASSPQETQYF
d_call: NA; v_call: TRBV29-1; clone_size: once; j_call: TRBJ2-7; cdr3_nt: TGCAGCGTTGCAGATAACGAGCAGTACTTC; cdr3_aa: CSVADNEQYF
d_call: TRBD2; v_call: TRBV9; clone_size: NA; j_call: TRBJ2-1; cdr3_nt: TGTGCCAGCAGCCCCTCGGGGACTAGCGGGGCCTCCTCCTACAATGAGCAGTTCTTC; cdr3_aa: CASSPSGTSGASSYNEQFF
d_call: TRBD1; v_call: TRBV9; clone_size: NA; j_call: TRBJ1-2; cdr3_nt: TGTGCCAGCAGCGCGGGACAGGGAAACTATGGCTACACCTTC; cdr3_aa: CASSAGQGNYGYTF
d_call: TRBD1; v_call: TRBV27; clone_size: NA; j_call: TRBJ2-2; cdr3_nt: TGTGCCAGCAGTTCCGGGACAGTCACCGGGGAGCTGTTTTTT; cdr3_aa: CASSSGTVTGELFF
d_call: NA; v_call: TRBV9; clone_size: NA; j_call: TRBJ2-3; cdr3_nt: TGTGCCAGCAGCGTAATCAGCGGCACAGATACGCAGTATTTT; cdr3_aa: CASSVISGTDTQYF
d_call: NA; v_call: TRBV29-1; clone_size: NA; j_call: TRBJ1-1; cdr3_nt: TGCAGCGTGGGAGAGGGGCAAGCTTTCTTT; cdr3_aa: CSVGEGQAFF
d_call: NA; v_call: TRBV2; clone_size: NA; j_call: TRBJ1-2; cdr3_nt: TGTGCCAGCGTCAGGATTCATTATGGCTACACCTTC; cdr3_aa: CASVRIHYGYTF
d_call: NA; v_call: TRBV5-1; clone_size: many; j_call: TRBJ1-2; cdr3_nt: TGCGCCAGCAGCTCCCAGGGGAACTATGGCTACACCTTC; cdr3_aa: CASSSQGNYGYTF
d_call: NA; v_call: TRBV23-1; clone_size: medium-sized; j_call: TRBJ1-2; cdr3_nt: TGCGCCAGCAGTCCGTCGAGGAGACAGTGGTGGGGCTATGGCTACACCTTC; cdr3_aa: CASSPSRRQWWGYGYTF
d_call: NA; v_call: TRBV30; clone_size: few; j_call: TRBJ2-3; cdr3_nt: TGTGCCTGGAGTAGACTAGAAGTCACGGATACGCAGTATTTT; cdr3_aa: CAWSRLEVTDTQYF
d_call: TRBD1; v_call: TRBV6-6; clone_size: many; j_call: TRBJ1-3; cdr3_nt: TGTGCCAGCAGATCGGGACAGACCGGAAACACCATATATTTT; cdr3_aa: CASRSGQTGNTIYF
d_call: NA; v_call: TRBV6-5; clone_size: few; j_call: TRBJ1-5; cdr3_nt: TGTGCCAGCAGCCCCGGGGGTCGGAATCAGCCCCAGCATTTT; cdr3_aa: CASSPGGRNQPQHF
d_call: NA; v_call: TRBV30; clone_size: NA; j_call: TRBJ1-6; cdr3_nt: TGTGCCTCGGATCACCAGGGAGGCGCTTTTTCACCCCTCCACTTT; cdr3_aa: CASDHQGGAFSPLHF
d_call: NA; v_call: TRBV29-1; clone_size: NA; j_call: TRBJ1-2; cdr3_nt: TGCAGCGTTGAACGAAGAGGCCCTAACTATGGCTACACCTTC; cdr3_aa: CSVERRGPNYGYTF
d_call: NA; v_call: TRBV25-1; clone_size: NA; j_call: TRBJ2-5; cdr3_nt: TGTGCCAGCAGGGCCGGGGAGTTCTTGGTAGAGACCCAGTACTTC; cdr3_aa: CASRAGEFLVETQYF
d_call: NA; v_call: TRBV7-2; clone_size: NA; j_call: TRBJ1-3; cdr3_nt: TGTGCCAGCAGCTGGACTCCGAACTCGAACACCATATATTTT; cdr3_aa: CASSWTPNSNTIYF
d_call: NA; v_call: TRBV29-1; clone_size: few; j_call: TRBJ1-2; cdr3_nt: TGCACCCACCGATACTCTAACTATGGCTACACCTTC; cdr3_aa: CTHRYSNYGYTF
d_call: TRBD1; v_call: TRBV30; clone_size: NA; j_call: TRBJ1-6; cdr3_nt: TGTGCCTGGAGCATCGGGACAGGGTACTCACCCCTCCACTTT; cdr3_aa: CAWSIGTGYSPLHF
d_call: NA; v_call: TRBV6-5; clone_size: NA; j_call: TRBJ1-3; cdr3_nt: TGTGCCAGCGTTCGGAACTCTGGAAACACCATATATTTT; cdr3_aa: CASVRNSGNTIYF
d_call: NA; v_call: TRBV5-6; clone_size: few; j_call: TRBJ2-7; cdr3_nt: TGTGCCAGCAGCTTGGGGTCGCGGAGAACCTACGAGCAGTACTTC; cdr3_aa: CASSLGSRRTYEQYF
d_call: NA; v_call: TRBV29-1; clone_size: NA; j_call: TRBJ2-5; cdr3_nt: TGCAGCGTCCCTGGGGGGGCCCGGGAGACCCAGTACTTC; cdr3_aa: CSVPGGARETQYF
d_call: TRBD1; v_call: TRBV19; clone_size: few; j_call: TRBJ1-1; cdr3_nt: TGTGCCAGTAGGGAAGACAGGGGGTCGACTGAAGCTTTCTTT; cdr3_aa: CASREDRGSTEAFF